The 25 T cell receptor beta chains below were found in one sample sequenced in a study of cytomegalovirus exposure and HLA in healthy donors. Vbeta (60) and Jbeta (13) primers were used in the PCR. This table comes from immunoSEQ multiplex PCR, and its TCRdb copy is limited to in-frame clones, with some not included. The repertoire includes 130,000 or so clones, around 8.5% of them detected once, and 5.5% sits in the top ten. Sequencing used PBMCs. The receptor set was obtained from a man between 35 and 55 years old in good health and CMV-seronegative.

This clone occurred a few times. Here the CDR3 reads CAISEKSQGVGGRHYEQYF. In DNA, the CDR3 is TGTGCCATCAGTGAGAAGTCCCAGGGGGTAGGGGGCCGTCACTACGAGCAGTACTTC. The chain is built from TRBV10-3 and TRBJ2-7, with 7 bases lining up with TRBD1. Trimming cost V 2 bases and J 3 bases; bases outside gene matches: 19. The CDR3 covers 19 residues. In germline, CDR1 is ENHRY, CDR2 SYGVKD.

In this sample, this clone turned up a few times. This chain links TRBV2 with TRBJ1-6; 7 positions match TRBD1. J lost 5 bases, V lost 7 bases, and 8 bases had no gene match. Per the germline V gene, CDR1 is SNHLY and CDR2 is FYNNEI. This CDR3 has 15 amino acids. CDR3 sequence (DNA): TGTGCCAGCACCCAGACAGGGATCGATAATTCACCCCTCCACTTT. Translation gives CASTQTGIDNSPLHF.

V gene TRBV10-3 combines with J gene TRBJ2-1; D possibly corresponds to TRBD2 (5 bases). V lost 3 bases and J lost 9, with 9 bases in between. The CDR3 has 12 residues. Germline-derived CDR1 and CDR2 are ENHRY and SYGVKD. The CDR3 nucleotides read TGTGCCATCAGTGAAGCTAGCAGTGAGCAGTTCTTC. This translates into CAISEASSEQFF.

Only a few counts were recorded for this clone. The V and J genes are TRBV7-8 and TRBJ1-1; TRBD1 might be the D (5 bases). The V gene lost 0 bases and the J gene lost 1 base, with 9 bases spanning the gap. CDR3 length: 15 residues. Germline V CDR1 and CDR2: SGHVS, FQNEAQ. The CDR3 loop is CASSLAYTGNTEAFF. The CDR3 nucleotides read TGTGCCAGCAGCTTAGCGTATACAGGGAACACTGAAGCTTTCTTT.

The genes are TRBV6-1 and TRBJ1-3; the match to TRBD1 covers 8 bases. V was clipped by 3 bases and J by 2 bases; unmatched bases: 6. CDR3 length: 16 residues. CDR1 and CDR2 from the germline V gene are MNHNS and SASEGT. Written as DNA, the CDR3 is TGTGCCAGCAGTGAGAGTACGACAGGGGCTGGAAACACCATATATTTT. It codes for CASSESTTGAGNTIYF.

This clone was detected only a few times. The chain uses TRBV7-2 and TRBJ1-1; D is unclear. Between the trimmed V and J ends, which lost 0 bases and 5 bases, there was a span of 10 bases. The CDR3 is 14 amino acids. The germline CDR1 and CDR2 sequences are SGHTA and FQGNSA. The CDR3 DNA follows: TGTGCCAGCAGCTTAGCGCATTGGAGGACTGAAGCTTTCTTT. Its translation: CASSLAHWRTEAFF.

Worth noting for this clone: The sample contains more than one DNA sequence encoding this CDR3. CDR3 sequence (DNA): TGTGCCACCAGCAGAGATATGAACACCGGGGAGCTGTTTTTT. Translating it yields CATSRDMNTGELFF. This sequence joins TRBV15 and TRBJ2-2, with D uncertain. The germline gives CDR1 LNHNV, CDR2 YYDKDF (reference sequence). Trimming left V 0 bases short and J 1 base short, with 3 bases between. CDR3 length equals 14 residues.

This clone has just a few counts. V gene TRBV5-6 combines with J gene TRBJ2-1, with 7 nucleotides matching TRBD1. Germline V gene lookup returns CDR1 SGHDT and CDR2 YYEEEE. The V segment lost 3 bases and the J segment 7 bases; nucleotides outside the gene matches: 7. The CDR3 has 14 residues. This CDR3 is CASSSWTGRNEQFF. CDR3 sequence (DNA): TGTGCCAGCAGCTCCTGGACAGGTCGGAATGAGCAGTTCTTC.

This clone was counted a few times. The rearrangement joins TRBV7-6 to TRBJ1-5; a weak D match, TRBD1 (5 bases). The CDR3 runs to 13 residues. Per germline, CDR1 SGHVS and CDR2 FNYEAQ. V dropped 3 bases and J dropped 7 bases, with 10 bases sitting between them. The CDR3 here is CASSLQGGQPQHF. The DNA for the CDR3 is TGTGCCAGCAGCTTGCAGGGAGGGCAGCCCCAGCATTTT.

This clone has just a few counts. V usage is TRBV5-1 and J usage is TRBJ1-3, with D tentatively TRBD1 (6 bases). The germline CDR1 and CDR2 sequences are SGHRS and YFSETQ. The CDR3 consists of 15 residues. The V end was cut by 4 bases, the J end by 0 bases, with 11 bases between. In nucleotides, the CDR3 is TGCGCCAGCAGCGTGGACAGCCACTCTGGAAACACCATATATTTT. Translating gives CASSVDSHSGNTIYF. Together with reference TRBV5-1 and TRBJ1-3, the CDR3 gives the full variable domain: KAGVTQTPRYLIKTRGQQVTLSCSPISGHRSVSWYQQTPGQGLQFLFEYFSETQRNKGNFPGRFSGRQFSNSRSEMNVSTLELGDSALYLCASSVDSHSGNTIYFGEGSWLTVV.

The CDR3 loop reads CASSLGGREKLFF. The CDR3 region has the DNA TGTGCCAGCAGCCTCGGGGGGCGTGAAAAACTGTTTTTT. The chain is built from TRBV9 and TRBJ1-4; D is perhaps TRBD1 (6 bases). Germline values: CDR1 SGDLS, CDR2 YYNGEE. Deletions cut 4 bases from V and 7 bases from J, with 11 bases between. This CDR3 comprises 13 residues.

The chain has TRBV11-3 and TRBJ1-1; D is undetermined. The CDR3 is 13 residues long. CDR1 is SGHNT, CDR2 YENEEA, per germline. V was cut by 3 bases and J by 0 bases, with 5 bases left in between. This chain's CDR3 is CASSLYMNTEAFF. CDR3 DNA sequence: TGTGCCAGCAGCTTGTACATGAACACTGAAGCTTTCTTT.

This clone was found a few times. The chain couples TRBV6-1 to TRBJ1-1; 7 positions agree with TRBD1. Trimming cost V 6 bases and J 5 bases; bases outside gene matches: 6. Germline loops: CDR1 MNHNS, CDR2 SASEGT. The CDR3 contains 13 residues. In DNA, the CDR3 is TGTGCCAGCAGAATGCAGGGGGGAACTGAAGCTTTCTTT. Amino acid sequence: CASRMQGGTEAFF.

The chain employs TRBV28 and TRBJ2-1, with 9 bases aligning to TRBD1. V gave up 0 bases and J gave up 4 bases; unmatched junction bases: 10. The CDR3 is made up of 18 amino acids. Per germline, CDR1 MDHEN and CDR2 SYDVKM. CDR3 bases: TGTGCCAGCAGTTTATGGGGCCTACAGGGGGCGAAGTACAATGAGCAGTTCTTC. Protein sequence: CASSLWGLQGAKYNEQFF. The variable domain in full, with the rest retrieved from reference TRBV28 and TRBJ2-1, is DVKVTQSSRYLVKRTGEKVFLECVQDMDHENMFWYRQDPGLGLRLIYFSYDVKMKEKGDIPEGYSVSREKKERFSLILESASTNQTSMYLCASSLWGLQGAKYNEQFFGPGTRLTVL.

The rearrangement joins TRBV5-4 to TRBJ2-2; no clear D gene. There are 16 residues in the CDR3. The germline gives CDR1 SGHNT, CDR2 YYREEE (reference sequence). V was cut by 0 bases and J by 7 bases, with 16 bases left in between. CDR3 sequence reads: CASSLDPLRSSGELFF. CDR3 in DNA: TGTGCCAGCAGCTTGGACCCATTACGGTCAAGCGGGGAGCTGTTTTTT.

A few counts support this clone. The V call is TRBV4-1, the J call TRBJ1-2; 8 bases are shared with TRBD1. V was pared by 4 bases and J by 2 bases, with 6 bases of the junction left unmatched. The CDR3 runs 15 residues. Germline V gene sequence: CDR1 MGHRA, CDR2 YSYEKL. The CDR3 bases are TGCGCCAGCAGCCTACAACGGACAGGGAACTATGGCTACACCTTC. This sequence encodes CASSLQRTGNYGYTF.

The V and J genes are TRBV7-8 and TRBJ2-5; D unresolved. With 2 bases removed from V and 5 bases from J, the gap between germline ends came to 6 bases. Germline CDR1 reads SGHVS; CDR2 reads FQNEAQ. The CDR3 loop spans 12 amino acids. The CDR3 nucleotides read TGTGCCAGCAGCTTACCGTTGGAGACCCAGTACTTC. Protein: CASSLPLETQYF.

The chain combines TRBV5-1 with TRBJ2-3; TRBD2 matches at 7 bases. V gave up 4 bases and J gave up 6 bases; unmatched junction bases: 11. This CDR3 has 15 residues. Germline CDR1 and CDR2: SGHRS and YFSETQ. CDR3 in amino acids: CASSAASGEEDTQYF. In DNA form, the CDR3 reads TGCGCCAGCAGCGCTGCGAGCGGGGAGGAGGATACGCAGTATTTT.

This clone appeared many times. The V gene is TRBV5-1, the J gene TRBJ2-7, with D maybe TRBD1 (6 bases). The length of the CDR3 is 12 residues. Between the trimmed V and J ends, which lost 2 bases and 7 bases, there was a span of 10 bases. CDR1 SGHRS and CDR2 YFSETQ come from the germline V gene. This chain's CDR3 is CASSLTGSEQYF. The DNA for the CDR3 is TGCGCCAGCAGCTTAACAGGGTCAGAGCAGTACTTC.

This chain links TRBV6-5 with TRBJ2-3; 8 bases map to TRBD2. The ends lost 2 bases at V and 4 bases at J; junction bases unmatched: 5. The CDR3 spans 15 residues. Per the germline V gene, CDR1 is MNHEY and CDR2 is SVGAGI. Here the CDR3 reads CASSYRGGESDTQYF. The CDR3 bases are TGTGCCAGCAGTTACCGGGGGGGCGAATCAGATACGCAGTATTTT.

This clone occurred a few times. The chain combines TRBV10-1 with TRBJ1-1; no reliable D call. Germline CDR1 reads WNHNN; CDR2 reads SYGVQD (reference sequence). CDR3 length: 12 amino acids. V shed 4 bases and J shed 0 bases, with 3 bases lying between them. CDR3 DNA sequence: TGCGCCAGCAGTGGGCTGAACACTGAAGCTTTCTTT. It translates to CASSGLNTEAFF.

V usage is TRBV18 and J usage is TRBJ1-1; a weak D match, TRBD1 (5 bases). This CDR3 spans 13 amino acids. The V and J ends lost 3 bases and 1 base respectively, with 6 bases between them. The V gene's germline CDR1 is KGHSH and CDR2 LQKENI. In DNA, the CDR3 is TGTGCCAGCTCACCGCAGGGGAACACTGAAGCTTTCTTT. As protein: CASSPQGNTEAFF. Variable domain in full (rest from reference TRBV18 and TRBJ1-1): NAGVMQNPRHLVRRRGQEARLRCSPMKGHSHVYWYRQLPEEGLKFMVYLQKENIIDESGMPKERFSAEFPKEGPSILRIQQVVRGDSAAYFCASSPQGNTEAFFGQGTRLTVV.

This clone is a singleton in its sample. This chain connects TRBV6-1 to TRBJ2-7, with D unclear. Germline V gene sequence: CDR1 MNHNS, CDR2 SASEGT. The ends were cut back, 9 bases at V and 4 bases at J, with 10 bases in the middle. The CDR3 covers 11 residues. Written as DNA, the CDR3 is TGTGCCAGAAGAACTTATTACGAGCAGTACTTC. Amino acids: CARRTYYEQYF.

This clone came up a few times. The chain combines TRBV23-1 with TRBJ2-6, with a possible D match to TRBD2 (5 bases). TRBV23-1 is labeled an ORF, and its function is uncertain. This CDR3 is 19 amino acids long. The ends were cut back, 3 bases at V and 0 bases at J, with 18 bases in the middle. In DNA form, the CDR3 reads TGCGCCAGCAGTCAGCTAAGCGGAGACTCAGGCTCTGGGGCCAACGTCCTGACTTTC. It yields the protein CASSQLSGDSGSGANVLTF.

This clone was seen more than once but under ten times. The rearrangement uses TRBV29-1 and TRBJ1-1; 10 bases fit TRBD1. CDR3 size: 15 residues. Germline V gene sequence: CDR1 SQVTM, CDR2 ANQGSEA. The V and J ends lost 2 bases and 4 bases, in that order; junction bases with no gene match: 7. CDR3 nucleotide sequence: TGCAGCGTTGAAAGGACAGGGGGGTCGGGCACTGAAGCTTTCTTT. This codes for CSVERTGGSGTEAFF. Full variable domain (remainder filled in from reference TRBV29-1 and TRBJ1-1): SAVISQKPSRDICQRGTSLTIQCQVDSQVTMMFWYRQQPGQSLTLIATANQGSEATYESGFVIDKFPISRPNLTFSTLTVSNMSPEDSSIYLCSVERTGGSGTEAFFGQGTRLTVV.